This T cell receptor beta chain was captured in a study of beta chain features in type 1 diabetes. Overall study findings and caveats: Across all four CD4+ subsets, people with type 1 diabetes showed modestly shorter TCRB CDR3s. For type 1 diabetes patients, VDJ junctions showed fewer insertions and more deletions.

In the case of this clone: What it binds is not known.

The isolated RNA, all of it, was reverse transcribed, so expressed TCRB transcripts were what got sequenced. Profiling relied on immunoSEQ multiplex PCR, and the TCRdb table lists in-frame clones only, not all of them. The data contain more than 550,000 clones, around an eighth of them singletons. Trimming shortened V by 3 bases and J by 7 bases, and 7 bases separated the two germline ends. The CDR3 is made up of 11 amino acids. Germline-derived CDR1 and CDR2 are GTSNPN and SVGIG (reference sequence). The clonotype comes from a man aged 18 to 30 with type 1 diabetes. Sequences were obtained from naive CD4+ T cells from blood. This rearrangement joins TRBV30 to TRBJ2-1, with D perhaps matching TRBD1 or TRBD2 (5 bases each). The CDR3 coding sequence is TGTGCCTGGAGCAGGGAGAATGAGCAGTTCTTC. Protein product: CAWSRENEQFF.